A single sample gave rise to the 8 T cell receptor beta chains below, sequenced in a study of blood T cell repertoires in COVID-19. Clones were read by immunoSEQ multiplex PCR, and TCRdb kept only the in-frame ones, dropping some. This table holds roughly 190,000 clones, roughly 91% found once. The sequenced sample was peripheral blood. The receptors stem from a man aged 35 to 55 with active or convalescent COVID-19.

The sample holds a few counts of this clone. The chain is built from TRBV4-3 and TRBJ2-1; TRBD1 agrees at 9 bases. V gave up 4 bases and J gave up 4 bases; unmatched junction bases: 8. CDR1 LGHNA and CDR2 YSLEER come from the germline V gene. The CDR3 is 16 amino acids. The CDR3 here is CASSPSGTGSYNEQFF. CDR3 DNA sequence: TGCGCCAGCAGCCCATCCGGGACAGGGTCTTACAATGAGCAGTTCTTC.

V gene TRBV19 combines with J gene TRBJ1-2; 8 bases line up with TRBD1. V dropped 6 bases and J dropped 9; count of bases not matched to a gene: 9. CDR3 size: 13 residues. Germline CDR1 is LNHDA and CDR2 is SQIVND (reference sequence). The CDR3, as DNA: TGTGCCAGTAGCACGACAGGGGTTAATAGCTACACCTTC. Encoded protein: CASSTTGVNSYTF. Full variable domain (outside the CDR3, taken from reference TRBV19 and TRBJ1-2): DGGITQSPKYLFRKEGQNVTLSCEQNLNHDAMYWYRQDPGQGLRLIYYSQIVNDFQKGDIAEGYSVSREKKESFPLTVTSAQKNPTAFYLCASSTTGVNSYTFGSGTRLTVV.

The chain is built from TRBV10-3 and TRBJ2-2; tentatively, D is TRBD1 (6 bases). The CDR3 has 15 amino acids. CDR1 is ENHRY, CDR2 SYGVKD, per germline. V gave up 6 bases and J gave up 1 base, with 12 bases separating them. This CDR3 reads CAIRRQAGNTGELFF. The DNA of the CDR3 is TGTGCCATCAGAAGACAGGCTGGGAACACCGGGGAGCTGTTTTTT.

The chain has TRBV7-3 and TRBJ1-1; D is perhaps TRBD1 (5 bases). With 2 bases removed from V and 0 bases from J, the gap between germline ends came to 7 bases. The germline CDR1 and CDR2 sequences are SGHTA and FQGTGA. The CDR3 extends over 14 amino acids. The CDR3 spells CASSLGAMNTEAFF. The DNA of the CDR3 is TGTGCCAGCAGCTTAGGGGCCATGAACACTGAAGCTTTCTTT.

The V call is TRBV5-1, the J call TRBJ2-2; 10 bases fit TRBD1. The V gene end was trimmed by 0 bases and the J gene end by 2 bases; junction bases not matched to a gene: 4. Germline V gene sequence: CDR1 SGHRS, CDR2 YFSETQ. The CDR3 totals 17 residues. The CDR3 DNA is TGCGCCAGCAGCTTGGCCGGGACAGGGGCCAACACCGGGGAGCTGTTTTTT. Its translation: CASSLAGTGANTGELFF.

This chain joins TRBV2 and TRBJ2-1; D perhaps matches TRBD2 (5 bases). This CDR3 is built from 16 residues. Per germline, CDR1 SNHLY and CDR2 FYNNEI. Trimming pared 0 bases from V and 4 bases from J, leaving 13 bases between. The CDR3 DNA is TGTGCCAGCAGTGAAGCTGCTAGCTACCCTTACAATGAGCAGTTCTTC. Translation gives CASSEAASYPYNEQFF.

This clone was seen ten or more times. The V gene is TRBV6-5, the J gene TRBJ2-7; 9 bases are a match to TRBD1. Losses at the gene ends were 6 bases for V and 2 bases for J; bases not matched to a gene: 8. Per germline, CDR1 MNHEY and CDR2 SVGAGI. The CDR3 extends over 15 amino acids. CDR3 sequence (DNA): TGTGCCAGCAGAGGAGGACAGGGGTCAACCTACGAGCAGTACTTC. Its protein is CASRGGQGSTYEQYF.

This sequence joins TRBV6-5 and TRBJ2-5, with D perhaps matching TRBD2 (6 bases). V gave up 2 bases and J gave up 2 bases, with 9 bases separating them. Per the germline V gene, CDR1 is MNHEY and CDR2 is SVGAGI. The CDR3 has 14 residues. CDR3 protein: CASSYVRGQETQYF. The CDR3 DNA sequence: TGTGCCAGCAGTTACGTCCGGGGGCAAGAGACCCAGTACTTC.